This T cell receptor beta chain is from a study of blood T cells in healthy people across ages. Broader study findings: The unknown donor CMV status may have confounded expanded clonotype changes.

This clonotype showed up just a few times. What it recognizes is unknown. The germline V and J ends were trimmed by 6 bases and 5 bases, with 14 bases remaining between them. The CDR3 is made up of 14 amino acids. The germline CDR1 and CDR2 sequences are SGHAT and FQNNGV. A second PCR, run for roughly 7 to 12 cycles, used a sample-barcoded 5' primer plus a J-beta primer mix. Using its own MiXCR run on the 5' RACE reads, TCRdb lists one record per CDR3 protein. Here the sample spans about 570,000 distinct CDR3 sequences, 25% to 30% being singletons. This sequence was found in a woman in her 70s in good health. The rearrangement uses TRBV11-2 and TRBJ2-1; D is unresolved. Sequencing input: blood. CDR3 sequence reads: CASSGAINHNEQFF. The CDR3 DNA follows: TGTGCCAGCAGTGGCGCGATCAACCACAATGAGCAGTTCTTC.